This is a list of T cell receptor beta chains from one sample in a study of cytomegalovirus exposure and HLA in healthy donors. Sequencing was performed with immunoSEQ multiplex PCR; in TCRdb, only in-frame clones are kept and a portion is missing. The sample carries hundreds of thousands of clones, roughly 80% recorded once. The specimen was PBMCs. The receptors here all came from a male donor in good health and CMV-seronegative. CDR3s include the opening cysteine and the closing phenylalanine or tryptophan. Each record gives: CDR3 length, V gene, clone size, D gene, J gene, CDR3 protein, CDR3 DNA. D genes are given only for firm matches. Only some rows state a clone size, as once, few, many or a class for expanded clones.

>14|TRBV28|NA|NA|TRBJ2-1
CASGGSPGYNEQFF
TGTGCCAGCGGAGGGAGTCCAGGCTACAATGAGCAGTTCTTC
>12|TRBV5-1|NA|NA|TRBJ2-5
CASSWPQETQYF
TGCGCCAGCAGCTGGCCCCAAGAGACCCAGTACTTC
>15|TRBV27|NA|NA|TRBJ1-5
CASSFLGARNQPQHF
TGTGCCAGCAGTTTCCTTGGGGCCAGAAATCAGCCCCAGCATTTT
>19|TRBV7-8|NA|TRBD2|TRBJ2-5
CASSLVGPSGRGTRETQYF
TGTGCCAGCAGCTTAGTTGGTCCTAGCGGGAGGGGAACTCGGGAGACCCAGTACTTC
>16|TRBV5-1|NA|NA|TRBJ2-7
CASSLPNRAGGDEQYF
TGCGCCAGCAGCTTGCCCAACAGGGCAGGAGGCGACGAGCAGTACTTC
>12|TRBV11-2|NA|TRBD2|TRBJ2-7
CASSWGGSEQYF
TGTGCCAGCAGCTGGGGGGGGAGCGAGCAGTACTTC
>15|TRBV6-5|NA|TRBD1|TRBJ2-1
CASSRTGSSYNEQFF
TGTGCCAGCAGTCGGACAGGGAGCTCCTACAATGAGCAGTTCTTC
>14|TRBV29-1|NA|NA|TRBJ1-1
CSVSGGGVNTEAFF
TGCAGCGTTTCCGGGGGGGGAGTGAACACTGAAGCTTTCTTT
>16|TRBV5-6|few|TRBD2|TRBJ2-1
CASSTGLAGSYNEQFF
TGTGCCAGCAGCACCGGACTAGCGGGATCCTACAATGAGCAGTTCTTC
>14|TRBV28|NA|TRBD2|TRBJ2-1
CASSLGLADNEQFF
TGTGCCAGCAGTTTAGGGCTAGCGGACAATGAGCAGTTCTTC
>17|TRBV5-1|NA|TRBD2|TRBJ2-3
CASSLDRLAGGVDTQYF
TGCGCCAGCAGCTTGGATCGACTAGCGGGAGGGGTAGATACGCAGTATTTT
>16|TRBV15|NA|NA|TRBJ2-2
CATSRGGGRATGELFF
TGTGCCACCAGCAGAGGGGGGGGGCGGGCCACCGGGGAGCTGTTTTTT
>15|TRBV27|once|NA|TRBJ2-1
CASRPTTLRNNEQFF
TGTGCCAGCAGACCCACTACGTTACGTAACAATGAGCAGTTCTTC
>12|TRBV29-1|NA|TRBD1|TRBJ2-7
CSGQGTAYEQYF
TGCAGCGGCCAAGGGACAGCCTACGAGCAGTACTTC
>14|TRBV30|NA|NA|TRBJ1-4
CALTRGGPNEKLFF
TGTGCCTTGACCCGGGGAGGGCCCAATGAAAAACTGTTTTTT
>15|TRBV4-1|NA|NA|TRBJ1-5
CASSQQGGSEQPQHF
TGCGCCAGCAGCCAACAGGGTGGTTCGGAGCAGCCCCAGCATTTT
>12|TRBV6-1|NA|NA|TRBJ1-2
CARGGPRGGYTF
TGTGCCAGGGGCGGCCCCCGGGGTGGCTACACCTTC
>12|TRBV19|NA|NA|TRBJ1-1
CASSISRGEAFF
TGTGCCAGTAGTATATCCCGGGGGGAAGCTTTCTTT
>16|TRBV7-2|NA|TRBD1|TRBJ2-7
CASSRGQGAPSYEQYF
TGTGCCAGCAGCCGTGGACAGGGGGCACCATCCTACGAGCAGTACTTC
>14|TRBV6-6|once|NA|TRBJ1-3
CASRGTNSGNTIYF
TGTGCCAGCAGAGGGACAAACTCTGGAAACACCATATATTTT
>12|TRBV10-2|NA|NA|TRBJ1-5
CASSAGNQPQHF
TGCGCCAGCAGTGCGGGGAATCAGCCCCAGCATTTT
>13|TRBV6-5|NA|NA|TRBJ2-7
CASSISGPSEQYF
TGTGCCAGCAGTATTAGCGGACCCAGCGAGCAGTACTTC
>15|TRBV7-2|NA|NA|TRBJ2-7
CASSSRLGVVYEQYF
TGTGCCAGCAGCTCTCGGTTGGGAGTAGTCTACGAGCAGTACTTC
>15|TRBV11-2|NA|TRBD1|TRBJ1-1
CASSPWTGGNTEAFF
TGTGCCAGCAGCCCTTGGACAGGGGGGAACACTGAAGCTTTCTTT
>16|TRBV15|NA|TRBD2|TRBJ2-1
CATSREPGLRYNEQFF
TGTGCCACCAGCAGGGAACCGGGACTAAGGTACAATGAGCAGTTCTTC
>16|TRBV5-1|once|TRBD2|TRBJ2-3
CASSSPSGRASDTQYF
TGCGCCAGCAGCTCCCCTAGCGGGAGGGCCTCAGATACGCAGTATTTT
>15|TRBV5-6|NA|NA|TRBJ1-5
CASSWRAGSNQPQHF
TGTGCCAGCAGCTGGAGGGCAGGTAGCAATCAGCCCCAGCATTTT
>18|TRBV27|NA|TRBD2|TRBJ2-2
CASTPRWLAGGSAKELFF
TGTGCCAGCACCCCAAGGTGGCTAGCGGGAGGGTCTGCGAAGGAGCTGTTTTTT
>13|TRBV6-6|few|NA|TRBJ2-1
CASSYSRDNEQFF
TGTGCCAGCAGTTACTCCAGGGACAATGAGCAGTTCTTC
>12|TRBV14|few|NA|TRBJ1-1
CASRQGNTEAFF
TGTGCCAGCAGACAGGGGAACACTGAAGCTTTCTTT
>15|TRBV28|once|NA|TRBJ2-6
CASSLGSSGANVLTF
TGTGCCAGCAGTTTGGGGAGCTCTGGGGCCAACGTCCTGACTTTC
>21|TRBV14|NA|NA|TRBJ2-6
CASSQDIYGLLLCSGANVLTF
TGTGCCAGCAGCCAAGATATTTATGGACTCCTACTATGCTCTGGGGCCAACGTCCTGACTTTC
>15|TRBV5-5|few|TRBD2|TRBJ2-1
CASSLSGSSYNEQFF
TGTGCCAGCAGCTTGAGCGGGAGCTCCTACAATGAGCAGTTCTTC
>17|TRBV7-2|NA|TRBD1|TRBJ1-1
CASSVRRQGLMNTEAFF
TGTGCCAGCAGCGTACGGCGACAGGGGTTGATGAACACTGAAGCTTTCTTT
>15|TRBV25-1|once|TRBD1|TRBJ2-7
CASGDWTGSSYEQYF
TGTGCCAGCGGGGATTGGACAGGGAGCTCCTACGAGCAGTACTTC
>17|TRBV5-1|NA|TRBD2|TRBJ2-3
CASSLRLAGRDTDTQYF
TGCGCCAGCAGCTTGAGGTTGGCGGGGAGGGACACAGATACGCAGTATTTT
>15|TRBV2|few|NA|TRBJ1-2
CASSEARRVRYGYTF
TGTGCCAGCAGTGAAGCGCGGAGGGTACGCTATGGCTACACCTTC
>16|TRBV7-9|NA|TRBD1|TRBJ1-2
CASLEKTGAVNYGYTF
TGTGCCAGCCTTGAAAAGACAGGGGCCGTCAACTATGGCTACACCTTC
>14|TRBV29-1|NA|NA|TRBJ2-2
CSVDRGLNTGELFF
TGCAGCGTTGATAGAGGGCTTAACACCGGGGAGCTGTTTTTT
>20|TRBV12-2|NA|NA|TRBJ1-5
CASRLGVRTGAPRGDQPQHF
TGTGCAAGTCGCTTAGGCGTACGGACAGGGGCACCCCGTGGGGATCAGCCCCAGCATTTT
>15|TRBV6-1|NA|TRBD2|TRBJ2-7
CASSEGVAGDYEQYF
TGTGCCAGCAGTGAGGGGGTAGCGGGAGACTACGAGCAGTACTTC
>16|TRBV4-2|NA|NA|TRBJ1-2
CASSQDPLGAVYGYTF
TGTGCCAGCAGCCAAGATCCCCTGGGGGCCGTCTATGGCTACACCTTC
>22|TRBV19|NA|NA|TRBJ2-6
CASRNAFSGGDSKSSGANVLTF
TGTGCCAGTAGAAACGCTTTTTCGGGGGGGGACAGTAAAAGCTCTGGGGCCAACGTCCTGACTTTC
>18|TRBV5-1|NA|TRBD2|TRBJ2-7
CASSSSLTSGDGFIQQYF
TGCGCCAGCAGCTCCTCCCTGACTAGCGGGGATGGTTTTATTCAGCAGTACTTC
>13|TRBV6-6|few|NA|TRBJ2-1
CASGPDRLDEQFF
TGTGCCAGCGGGCCGGACAGACTCGATGAGCAGTTCTTC
>16|TRBV14|NA|NA|TRBJ1-1
CASSQPGDNRGTEAFF
TGTGCCAGCAGCCAGCCCGGGGACAATCGAGGCACTGAAGCTTTCTTT
>15|TRBV9|NA|TRBD2|TRBJ2-7
CASSLGTSRSYEQYF
TGTGCCAGCAGCCTCGGGACTAGTAGGTCCTACGAGCAGTACTTC
>15|TRBV2|NA|TRBD2|TRBJ2-7
CASSERGRGPYEQYF
TGTGCCAGCAGTGAGCGCGGGAGGGGTCCCTACGAGCAGTACTTC
>14|TRBV19|few|NA|TRBJ1-6
CASTSSSYNSPLHF
TGTGCCAGCACTTCGAGCTCCTATAATTCACCCCTCCACTTT
>17|TRBV5-1|NA|TRBD1|TRBJ2-7
CASRSSGTGLLSYEQYF
TGCGCCAGCAGGTCTTCCGGGACAGGACTCCTTTCCTACGAGCAGTACTTC
>14|TRBV19|NA|TRBD1|TRBJ1-4
CASNLGQGQEKLFF
TGTGCCAGTAATTTGGGACAGGGTCAGGAAAAACTGTTTTTT
>15|TRBV7-6|NA|TRBD2|TRBJ2-7
CASSSTSGRAYEQYF
TGTGCCAGCAGCTCAACTAGCGGGCGGGCCTACGAGCAGTACTTC
>15|TRBV7-2|NA|NA|TRBJ1-3
CASSPRFLSGNTIYF
TGTGCCAGCAGCCCACGGTTTCTCTCTGGAAACACCATATATTTT